This record concerns one T cell receptor (beta chain) sequence. This clone's antigen is unknown. Within one base of it there is no much larger clone, and no base qualities were kept. The donors were under 40 Caucasian individuals from Russia, aged roughly 6 to 100 years, who were systemically healthy. Around 10 milliliters of peripheral blood were collected from each donor into EDTA-treated Vacutainer tubes. Ficoll-Paque density-gradient centrifugation was used to isolate PBMCs, with at least 7 million per sample. Total RNA, at least 5 micrograms per sample, was extracted from PBMCs with Trizol reagent. For every donor, an aliquot of PBMCs went through flow cytometry to measure the percentages of naive CD45RAhigh/CD27high T cells. This sample was included in a study of blood T cells in healthy people across ages (dated by TCRdb to between 2014 and 2017). General notes on the study: Template switching captured roughly one uniquely barcoded TCR beta cDNA molecule per two T cells in model experiments. To track age-related changes in TCR beta repertoire diversity, the study relied on deep sequencing normalized with unique cDNA molecular identifiers. For two donors (one aged 18 to 29 and one aged 80 or older), the study analyzed two additional independent replicas of 1 million unique cDNA reads from the same blood draw. Donors were grouped into four age groups: young (average approximately 16 years), middle-aged (39), aged (62) and long-lived (around 80).

The method was 5' RACE. The run used an Illumina HiSeq 2500. A second PCR of roughly 7 to 11 cycles was performed with a sample-barcoded 5' primer and a J-beta primer mix. A unique molecular identifier was introduced onto each TCR beta cDNA molecule by a template-switch 5' adaptor carrying 12 random nucleotides. At least 2.5 million CDR3-containing paired-end reads were obtained from each sample. First-strand cDNA was synthesized from all RNA with the Mint cDNA synthesis kit, primed by a TRBC-specific oligonucleotide. After uracil-DNA glycosylase treatment, a first 18-cycle PCR used universal primers M1SS and BC2_uni_R on all cDNA. Per the original workflow: Normalization of each sample was performed by random selection of 1 million high-quality reads, each carrying a distinct molecular identifier. Instead of being binned into consensus sequences, reads that shared molecular identifiers were thrown out. CDR3 identification, clonotype clustering and error correction used MiTCR with a Q25 quality threshold and the strictest error-elimination algorithm. A nonparametric unseen species model with Euler transformation was used to estimate lower-bound total TCR beta diversity. TCRdb reprocessing: public reads trimmed at Q25 with fastp, clones called with MiXCR, in-frame beta chains kept. Each entry merges the rows of one CDR3 protein and shows their most common DNA and genes. The authors' filters were not applied to this entry. A total of some 760,000 distinct CDR3 sequences appear in this sample, 20% to 25% of them only once. Around 9.2% of the sample comes from the top ten.

Overall study results and their limits: Observed TCR beta diversity per million T cells fell roughly linearly with age, and a significant reduction was already apparent by age about 38. Bulk unsorted PBMC profiling prevented conclusive comparison of naive and antigen-experienced compartments. Because donor CMV infection status was unknown, age-related changes in expanded clonotypes were potentially confounded. There was a strong correlation between observed TCR beta diversity and the percentage of naive T cells measured by flow cytometry. Estimates of total diversity based on one million sequenced T cells were regarded as lower bounds and as underestimates. The long-lived group showed more naive CD4+ T cells, fewer expanded clones and increased TCR diversity than the aged group, suggesting age selection.

The germline V gene specifies MDHEN as CDR1 and SYDVKM as CDR2. The CDR3 numbers 15 residues from cysteine through phenylalanine. CDR3 DNA is the only sequence kept; it has 45 bases, read in frame from the first base. Ends trimmed: V by 7 bases, J by 9 bases; bases unmatched to a gene: 12. In addition, the sample was reused for a study of T cells of mothers and their children. The second investigation adds: The donors were nine systemically healthy Caucasian individuals, made up of three mothers and their six children. cDNA synthesis consumed the entire amount of extracted RNA, loaded at 1.5 ug RNA in each 15 ul reaction. In the second PCR, sample barcodes and 2-4 random nucleotides were introduced via the M1S primer. Over 8.5 million TCR beta CDR3 reads came from each mother, compared with roughly 2.8 million reads from each child. In both related and unrelated pairs, thymic selection shapes the output of TCR recombination in a similar way, with inherited differences having only a minor effect. Normalized repertoire overlap was always slightly but never significantly higher in related than unrelated mother-child pairs. Persistent microchimeric T cell clones were not detected, at a sensitivity of 85 to 100 clones per million clonotypes. In the study, deep NGS was used to compare the TCR beta repertoires of mothers and children, and features distinguishing related mother-child pairs from unrelated individuals were sought. On average, the children were roughly 10 +/- 4 years old, while the mothers were approximately 41 +/- 4 years old. After adapter ligation with NEBNext reagents, the libraries were sequenced on Illumina HiSeq 2000 with 100+100 nt paired-end reads. Mother and child libraries were prepared a month apart and sequenced in separate runs to prevent cross-contamination. For each donor, somewhere between about 450,000 and 2,000,000 distinct TCR beta clonotypes were identified. Naive TCR beta clonotypes were estimated from low-frequency clonotypes matched to each donor's FACS-determined naive share, without sorting.

Input material: blood. The chain is made from TRBV28 and TRBJ2-7; 13 bases in the middle match TRBD2. This receptor was identified in a boy aged 5-17 years in good health. DNA sequence: TGTGCCAGCATCAGGGCCGGACTAGCGGGAGTTGCGCAGTACTTC. Its translation is CASIRAGLAGVAQYF. With the rest looked up from the reference TRBV28 and TRBJ2-7 genes rather than sequenced, the full variable domain is DVKVTQSSRYLVKRTGEKVFLECVQDMDHENMFWYRQDPGLGLRLIYFSYDVKMKEKGDIPEGYSVSREKKERFSLILESASTNQTSMYLCASIRAGLAGVAQYFGPGTRLTVT.